Following are 28 T cell receptor beta chains from one sample sequenced in a study of cytomegalovirus exposure and HLA in healthy donors. Use of 60 Vbeta and 13 Jbeta primers characterized the PCR. The table came from immunoSEQ multiplex PCR; TCRdb's copy has only in-frame clones and leaves some out. Among more than 90,000 clones, about 79% were seen once, and the ten largest hold approximately 3.6%. Sequenced: PBMCs. These receptors were taken from a man aged 45-65 years in good health and CMV-seronegative.

The rearrangement joins TRBV9 to TRBJ2-7, with 7 bases matching TRBD1. The junction had 5 bases not matched to a gene; V was cut back by 0 bases and J by 2 bases. Germline lookup yields CDR1 SGDLS and CDR2 YYNGEE. There are 15 residues in the CDR3. CDR3 in DNA: TGTGCCAGCAGCGTAGAACAGGGGCCTACCTACGAGCAGTACTTC. It specifies CASSVEQGPTYEQYF.

The chain couples TRBV27 to TRBJ2-1, with 8 bases that match TRBD2. CDR3 length equals 17 residues. Germline V lookup: CDR1 MNHEY, CDR2 SMNVEV (reference sequence). Trimming at V came to 6 bases and at J to 7 bases, leaving 17 bases not matched to a gene. The CDR3 here is CASRKDGFGRGGNEQFF. Written as DNA, the CDR3 is TGTGCCAGCAGAAAAGACGGATTCGGACGGGGGGGTAATGAGCAGTTCTTC.

This rearrangement joins TRBV19 to TRBJ1-2, with 9 bases fitting TRBD1. CDR1 and CDR2 (germline): LNHDA, SQIVND (reference sequence). CDR3 length equals 15 residues. V shed 5 bases and J 3 bases; nucleotides not matched to a gene: 7. The CDR3 nucleotides read TGTGCCAGTAGTTTCTACAGGGGGCAGGACTATGGCTACACCTTC. It specifies CASSFYRGQDYGYTF.

The rearrangement uses TRBV9 and TRBJ2-2, with a possible D match to TRBD2 (6 bases). V lost 8 bases and J 2 bases, leaving 13 bases between the germline ends. This CDR3 comprises 14 residues. Germline CDR1 reads SGDLS; CDR2 reads YYNGEE. The CDR3 loop is CASRRADNTGELFF. CDR3 bases: TGTGCCAGTAGGAGGGCTGATAACACCGGGGAGCTGTTTTTT.

This clone has more than one count but fewer than ten. The rearrangement joins TRBV11-2 to TRBJ2-5; TRBD2 aligns across 13 bases. The germline gives CDR1 SGHAT, CDR2 FQNNGV. The ends lost 5 bases at V and 4 bases at J; junction bases unmatched: 7. The CDR3 spans 16 residues. The CDR3 sequence: CASSPRTSGSAETQYF. CDR3 nucleotide sequence: TGTGCCAGCAGCCCCCGGACTAGCGGGAGCGCAGAGACCCAGTACTTC.

The V call is TRBV28, the J call TRBJ2-1; D is unclear. This CDR3 region has 14 residues. Germline loops: CDR1 MDHEN, CDR2 SYDVKM. The V gene lost 4 bases and the J gene lost 0 bases, with 7 bases spanning the gap. In nucleotides, the CDR3 is TGTGCCAGCAGTTCGATGAGCTCCTACAATGAGCAGTTCTTC. Amino acid sequence: CASSSMSSYNEQFF.

The chain employs TRBV6-1 and TRBJ2-1; 13 bases agree with TRBD2. V gave up 8 bases and J gave up 8 bases; unmatched junction bases: 6. Germline CDR1 MNHNS, CDR2 SASEGT. CDR3 length: 14 amino acids. CDR3 region: CASPGTSGTDEQFF. For the CDR3, the DNA is TGTGCCAGCCCCGGGACTAGCGGGACCGATGAGCAGTTCTTC.

The genes are TRBV19 and TRBJ2-1; 13 bases line up with TRBD2. V lost 5 bases and J lost 9; bases outside the gene matches: 7. Germline V gene lookup returns CDR1 LNHDA and CDR2 SQIVND (reference sequence). This CDR3 has 15 residues. CDR3 sequence reads: CASSRLAGGGGEQFF. CDR3 bases: TGTGCCAGTAGTCGACTAGCGGGAGGTGGGGGTGAGCAGTTCTTC.

V and J are TRBV28 and TRBJ1-2; D is uncertain. With 3 bases removed from V and 2 bases from J, the gap between germline ends came to 7 bases. CDR3 length: 13 residues. The germline V gene has CDR1 MDHEN and CDR2 SYDVKM. In nucleotides, the CDR3 is TGTGCCAGCAGTTTGAGGCCGAACTATGGCTACACCTTC. Its protein product is CASSLRPNYGYTF.

This clone was observed a handful of times. The CDR3 nucleotides are TGTGCCAGCAGTTTTGACAGCTCTGGAAACACCATATATTTT. It yields the protein CASSFDSSGNTIYF. The rearrangement links TRBV6-6 to TRBJ1-3; TRBD1 is a possible D gene (5 bases). Trimming pared 4 bases from V and 0 bases from J, leaving 7 bases between. This CDR3 has 14 amino acids. Germline loops: CDR1 MNHNY, CDR2 SVGAGI (reference sequence).

V is TRBV5-4 and J is TRBJ2-3; 12 bases are shared with TRBD2. Germline-derived CDR1 and CDR2 are SGHNT and YYREEE (reference sequence). After removal of 2 bases from V and 3 bases from J, the junction contained 1 base not matched to a gene. The CDR3 has 15 residues. CDR3 protein: CASSLGLAGTDTQYF. DNA of the CDR3: TGTGCCAGCAGCTTAGGACTAGCGGGAACAGATACGCAGTATTTT.

The chain couples TRBV7-3 to TRBJ2-7, with 8 bases matching TRBD1. J gave up 6 bases and V 6 bases, and 7 bases lay outside the gene matches. CDR1 is SGHTA and CDR2 is FQGTGA in the germline V gene. This CDR3 is 13 amino acids long. The CDR3 is CASSKDREGEQYF. The CDR3 bases are TGTGCCAGCAGTAAGGACAGGGAAGGCGAGCAGTACTTC.

V usage is TRBV10-1 and J usage is TRBJ2-5, with 9 bases matching TRBD1. The J call may be wrong; the DNA end is better matched by TRBJ2-7. CDR1 and CDR2 from the germline V gene are WNHNN and SYGVQD (reference sequence). The CDR3 covers 15 residues. The CDR3 spells CASSEGRTGDYEQYF. The CDR3 DNA follows: TGCGCCAGCAGTGAAGGAAGGACAGGGGACTACGAGCAGTACTTC.

The chain joins TRBV9 to TRBJ2-7; D possibly corresponds to TRBD1 (6 bases). Germline V gene lookup returns CDR1 SGDLS and CDR2 YYNGEE. The V and J ends lost 2 bases and 7 bases respectively, with 16 bases between them. CDR3 length equals 14 residues. CDR3 bases: TGTGCCAGCAGCGTCAACAGGGTCCCTGGAGAGCAGTACTTC. Translated: CASSVNRVPGEQYF.

This chain's CDR3 is CASRTTAYEQYF. The CDR3, as DNA: TGTGCCAGCAGGACGACAGCCTACGAGCAGTACTTC. The chain is built from TRBV6-5 and TRBJ2-7; a weak D match, TRBD1 (5 bases). This CDR3 contains 12 residues. V was trimmed by 6 bases and J by 2 bases, leaving 8 bases between them. Germline V gene lookup returns CDR1 MNHEY and CDR2 SVGAGI.

This clone was seen only a few times. The chain carries TRBV27 and TRBJ2-2, with TRBD2 matching 8 bases. V was pared by 2 bases and J by 5 bases, with 7 bases of the junction left unmatched. Germline CDR1 and CDR2: MNHEY and SMNVEV (reference sequence). The CDR3 runs to 16 residues. In DNA, the CDR3 is TGTGCCAGCAGTTTAGGGACTAGAGATTTTACCGGGGAGCTGTTTTTT. It translates to CASSLGTRDFTGELFF.

This clone appeared a few times. Additional DNA sequences in this sample encode the identical CDR3. This chain links TRBV7-9 with TRBJ2-7; D remains ambiguous. CDR1 is SEHNR, CDR2 FQNEAQ, per germline (reference sequence). This CDR3 spans 12 amino acids. V lost 5 bases to trimming and J lost 0 bases, with 5 bases between them. The CDR3 reads CASSPSSYEQYF. CDR3 DNA: TGTGCCAGCAGCCCGAGCTCCTACGAGCAGTACTTC. The variable domain in full, with the rest retrieved from reference TRBV7-9 and TRBJ2-7, is DTGVSQNPRHKITKRGQNVTFRCDPISEHNRLYWYRQTLGQGPEFLTYFQNEAQLEKSRLLSDRFSAERPKGSFSTLEIQRTEQGDSAMYLCASSPSSYEQYFGPGTRLTVT.

V and J are TRBV15 and TRBJ2-7; maybe TRBD1 (6 bases). The CDR3 is 16 residues long. Germline CDR1 reads LNHNV; CDR2 reads YYDKDF (reference sequence). V shed 3 bases and J shed 3 bases, with 18 bases lying between them. DNA for the CDR3: TGTGCCACCAGCAGCACGACAGGCACTCAGGGCTACGAGCAGTACTTC. This codes for CATSSTTGTQGYEQYF.

The rearrangement uses TRBV28 and TRBJ1-5, with a tentative D call TRBD1 (5 bases). Per the germline V gene, CDR1 is MDHEN and CDR2 is SYDVKM. This CDR3 has 14 amino acids. V shed 6 bases and J shed 3 bases, with 12 bases lying between them. The CDR3 protein is CASSMGGDNQPQHF. The DNA for the CDR3 is TGTGCCAGCAGCATGGGAGGGGACAATCAGCCCCAGCATTTT.

The genes are TRBV6-6 and TRBJ1-2, with TRBD1 matching over 9 bases. CDR1 MNHNY and CDR2 SVGAGI come from the germline V gene (reference sequence). V shed 6 bases and J 5 bases; nucleotides not matched to a gene: 7. CDR3 length equals 14 residues. CDR3 loop: CASSPDRGEYGYTF. CDR3 coding DNA: TGTGCCAGCAGCCCGGACAGGGGCGAGTATGGCTACACCTTC.

The gene calls are TRBV19 and TRBJ1-2; D not resolved. V lost 3 bases to trimming and J lost 8 bases, with 13 bases between them. Germline V CDR1 and CDR2: LNHDA, SQIVND (reference sequence). There are 13 residues in the CDR3. The CDR3 bases are TGTGCCAGTAGTATTAGCCCTCTGGAAGGCTACACCTTC. Protein sequence: CASSISPLEGYTF.

The chain links TRBV5-1 to TRBJ1-1, with 11 bases lining up with TRBD1. The V and J ends lost 4 bases and 4 bases, in that order; junction bases with no gene match: 6. The V gene's germline CDR1 is SGHRS and CDR2 YFSETQ. The CDR3 length is 15 residues. The CDR3: CASSQLGTGGTEAFF. CDR3 DNA: TGCGCCAGCAGCCAGCTAGGGACAGGGGGCACTGAAGCTTTCTTT.

This clone has only a few counts. The rearrangement uses TRBV27 and TRBJ2-1; tentative D call: TRBD2 (6 bases). The germline gives CDR1 MNHEY, CDR2 SMNVEV (reference sequence). The CDR3 spans 12 residues. Trimming left V 4 bases short and J 11 bases short, with 12 bases between. CDR3 residues: CASSWRGEKQFF. The CDR3 DNA reads TGTGCCAGCAGTTGGCGGGGCGAAAAGCAGTTCTTC.

This rearrangement joins TRBV7-9 to TRBJ1-1; D remains unclear. CDR1 SEHNR and CDR2 FQNEAQ come from the germline V gene (reference sequence). Trimming shortened V by 0 bases and J by 0 bases, and 5 bases separated the two germline ends. The CDR3 runs to 14 residues. DNA for the CDR3: TGTGCCAGCAGCTTAGCGGCCGTGAACACTGAAGCTTTCTTT. Its translation: CASSLAAVNTEAFF. Based on the CDR3 plus reference TRBV7-9 and TRBJ1-1, the full variable domain is DTGVSQNPRHKITKRGQNVTFRCDPISEHNRLYWYRQTLGQGPEFLTYFQNEAQLEKSRLLSDRFSAERPKGSFSTLEIQRTEQGDSAMYLCASSLAAVNTEAFFGQGTRLTVV.

The V and J genes are TRBV19 and TRBJ2-7; 10 nucleotides line up with TRBD1. The CDR3 loop spans 15 amino acids. From germline, CDR1 is LNHDA and CDR2 SQIVND (reference sequence). With 5 bases clipped from V and 6 bases from J, the junction kept 10 bases outside the gene matches. This CDR3 is CASSATGTGEGEQYF. The CDR3 coding sequence is TGTGCCAGTAGTGCCACCGGGACAGGGGAGGGCGAGCAGTACTTC.

This chain joins TRBV5-6 and TRBJ1-4, with D perhaps matching TRBD1 (5 bases). The germline gives CDR1 SGHDT, CDR2 YYEEEE. The CDR3 is 16 amino acids. The V end was cut by 3 bases, the J end by 4 bases, with 16 bases between. CDR3 region: CASSSWTWGLNEKLFF. In DNA form, the CDR3 reads TGTGCCAGCAGCTCCTGGACGTGGGGCCTTAATGAAAAACTGTTTTTT. Full variable domain (rest looked up from reference TRBV5-6 and TRBJ1-4): DAGVTQSPTHLIKTRGQQVTLRCSPKSGHDTVSWYQQALGQGPQFIFQYYEEEERQRGNFPDRFSGHQFPNYSSELNVNALLLGDSALYLCASSSWTWGLNEKLFFGSGTQLSVL.

The rearrangement uses TRBV19 and TRBJ1-3; TRBD1 matches at 7 bases. J gave up 0 bases and V 6 bases, and 14 bases lay outside the gene matches. The CDR3 has 18 residues. Germline V gene lookup returns CDR1 LNHDA and CDR2 SQIVND (reference sequence). The DNA of the CDR3 is TGTGCCAGTAGGCCCGGGACAGCGATTGCCCGCTCTGGAAACACCATATATTTT. Protein: CASRPGTAIARSGNTIYF.

The chain combines TRBV5-1 with TRBJ2-3, with 9 bases lining up with TRBD1. Germline V CDR1 and CDR2: SGHRS, YFSETQ. The ends lost 4 bases at V and 4 bases at J; junction bases unmatched: 7. The CDR3 runs to 15 residues. The CDR3 loop is CASSRTGDKADTQYF. The CDR3 region has the DNA TGCGCCAGCAGCCGGACAGGGGATAAGGCAGATACGCAGTATTTT.